These 25 T cell receptor beta chains were all obtained from the same sample, sequenced in a study of shared clonotypes between healthy human individuals. Data came from immunoSEQ multiplex PCR; TCRdb stores just in-frame clones and leaves some out. The data show approximately 840,000 clones, 95% to 97% seen once. CD45RO-negative CD8 cells positively selected for CCR7 made up the naive population, which excluded terminally differentiated effector memory CD45RA+ cells. The specimen sequenced was naive CD8+ T cells sorted from blood. The receptors come from a man aged 30 to 45 in good health.

This clone was picked up one time. The J gene is TRBJ2-3, the V gene TRBV7-3, with unresolved D. The CDR3 length is 17 residues. Germline V gene data show CDR1 as SGHTA and CDR2 as FQGTGA. The V end lost 0 bases, the J end lost 4 bases, and 17 bases lay between the germline ends. The chain's CDR3 is CASSLTAYGTPADTQYF. CDR3 in DNA: TGTGCCAGCAGCTTAACAGCTTATGGTACTCCCGCAGATACGCAGTATTTT.

This sequence joins TRBV11-2 and TRBJ2-3; D is undetermined. The CDR3 runs 12 residues. Looked up from germline, CDR1 is SGHAT and CDR2 is FQNNGV. Trimming left V 4 bases short and J 2 bases short, with 4 bases between. The CDR3 is CASSYATDTQYF. The CDR3 DNA is TGTGCCAGCAGCTACGCCACAGATACGCAGTATTTT. The full variable domain, completed using reference TRBV11-2 and TRBJ2-3, is EAGVAQSPRYKIIEKRQSVAFWCNPISGHATLYWYQQILGQGPKLLIQFQNNGVVDDSQLPKDRFSAERLKGVDSTLKIQPAKLEDSAVYLCASSYATDTQYFGPGTRLTVL.

The V call is TRBV5-5, the J call TRBJ1-1, with TRBD1 as a possible D gene (5 bases). There are 17 residues in the CDR3. Trimming shortened V by 3 bases and J by 1 base, and 19 bases separated the two germline ends. Germline CDR1 and CDR2: SGHKS and YYEKEE (reference sequence). CDR3 bases: TGTGCCAGCAGCTACCTGCCCGGGACTTCAACGAACACTGAAGCTTTCTTT. This encodes CASSYLPGTSTNTEAFF. Full variable domain (outside the CDR3, taken from reference TRBV5-5 and TRBJ1-1): DAGVTQSPTHLIKTRGQQVTLRCSPISGHKSVSWYQQVLGQGPQFIFQYYEKEERGRGNFPDRFSARQFPNYSSELNVNALLLGDSALYLCASSYLPGTSTNTEAFFGQGTRLTVV.

This chain connects TRBV7-8 to TRBJ2-2; a weak D match, TRBD2 (5 bases). Trimming removed 7 bases from V and 6 bases from J, with 27 bases in between. The CDR3 is made up of 18 amino acids. CDR1 SGHVS and CDR2 FQNEAQ come from the germline V gene. As DNA, the CDR3 is TGTGCCAGCACCACGGATTTGGCGCGTCTAGGAGGTTCCGGGGAGCTGTTTTTT. Its translation is CASTTDLARLGGSGELFF. Drawing the rest from reference TRBV7-8 and TRBJ2-2, the complete variable domain is GAGVSQSPRYKVAKRGQDVALRCDPISGHVSLFWYQQALGQGPEFLTYFQNEAQLDKSGLPSDRFFAERPEGSVSTLKIQRTQQEDSAVYLCASTTDLARLGGSGELFFGEGSRLTVL.

The J gene is TRBJ2-1, the V gene TRBV11-2; 8 bases are shared with TRBD2. The germline V gene encodes CDR1 SGHAT and CDR2 FQNNGV. The J segment lost 0 bases and the V segment lost 1 base, leaving 8 bases of the junction unmatched. The CDR3 length is 18 residues. The CDR3 is CASSLGTAGGPSYNEQFF. CDR3 DNA: TGTGCCAGCAGCTTAGGGACGGCGGGAGGCCCCTCCTACAATGAGCAGTTCTTC.

V and J are TRBV18 and TRBJ2-2, with D possibly being TRBD2 (6 bases). The CDR3 consists of 14 residues. Germline CDR1 is KGHSH and CDR2 is LQKENI. The V gene lost 2 bases and the J gene lost 5 bases, with 9 bases spanning the gap. In nucleotides, the CDR3 is TGTGCCAGCTCACCAGGGGCGGGAACCGGGGAGCTGTTTTTT. This codes for CASSPGAGTGELFF.

The rearrangement uses TRBV11-1 and TRBJ2-7, with D unclear. This CDR3 region has 12 residues. From germline, CDR1 is SGHAT and CDR2 FQDESV (reference sequence). Trimming pared 5 bases from V and 0 bases from J, leaving 5 bases between. The CDR3 bases are TGTGCCAGCAGCCGTAGCTCCTACGAGCAGTACTTC. Protein: CASSRSSYEQYF.

This clone appeared a single time. This chain links TRBV10-3 with TRBJ2-7; TRBD2 might be the D (5 bases). V was shortened by 7 bases and J by 2 bases, with 9 bases between the two germline ends. Germline V gene lookup returns CDR1 ENHRY and CDR2 SYGVKD. The CDR3 runs 12 residues. CDR3 nucleotides: TGTGCCATCACTCCGGGAACCTACGAGCAGTACTTC. Amino acid sequence: CAITPGTYEQYF.

The CDR3 reads CASSFRASASYEQYF. In DNA form, the CDR3 reads TGTGCCAGCAGTTTCCGGGCTAGCGCATCCTACGAGCAGTACTTC. This chain connects TRBV27 to TRBJ2-7, with D maybe TRBD2 (6 bases). The CDR3 covers 15 residues. Germline V gene lookup returns CDR1 MNHEY and CDR2 SMNVEV (reference sequence). V was shortened by 3 bases and J by 1 base, with 13 bases between the two germline ends.

The chain carries TRBV27 and TRBJ2-3, with 10 bases that match TRBD2. The length of the CDR3 is 16 residues. V gave up 5 bases and J gave up 1 base; unmatched junction bases: 6. Germline V gene sequence: CDR1 MNHEY, CDR2 SMNVEV (reference sequence). CDR3 sequence: CASSIAGGLGTDTQYF. CDR3 nucleotides: TGTGCCAGCAGTATAGCGGGAGGTTTGGGCACAGATACGCAGTATTTT.

The V call is TRBV20-1, the J call TRBJ2-5, with D hard to call. The CDR3 is 10 residues long. V lost 5 bases, J lost 7 bases, and 8 bases lay in between. Looked up from germline, CDR1 is DFQATT and CDR2 is SNEGSKA (reference sequence). CDR3 bases: TGCAGTGCTCCGCTGGGGACCCAGTACTTC. It translates to CSAPLGTQYF.

The chain links TRBV10-3 to TRBJ2-7, with a weak D call TRBD2 (6 bases). Germline values: CDR1 ENHRY, CDR2 SYGVKD. Trimming removed 0 bases from V and 4 bases from J, with 16 bases in between. The CDR3 extends over 16 amino acids. The CDR3 sequence: CAISESGGERAYEQYF. The CDR3 DNA is TGTGCCATCAGTGAGTCGGGGGGAGAAAGGGCTTACGAGCAGTACTTC.

The chain combines TRBV5-4 with TRBJ1-1; tentative D call: TRBD1 (5 bases). Between the trimmed V and J ends, which lost 7 bases and 1 base, there was a span of 11 bases. Germline CDR1 reads SGHNT; CDR2 reads YYREEE (reference sequence). The length of the CDR3 is 13 residues. In nucleotides, the CDR3 is TGTGCCAGCGGCGGGACTTCGAACACTGAAGCTTTCTTT. It specifies CASGGTSNTEAFF.

J is TRBJ1-3 and V is TRBV28; D remains ambiguous. The CDR3 contains 18 residues. V gave up 1 base and J gave up 9 bases, with 25 bases separating them. Germline CDR1 is MDHEN and CDR2 is SYDVKM. The CDR3 reads CASSLSPNIWREQGTIYF. DNA for the CDR3: TGTGCCAGCAGTTTATCCCCAAATATTTGGAGGGAACAAGGCACCATATATTTT.

The chain has TRBV27 and TRBJ2-7; D is unresolved. This CDR3 spans 15 amino acids. Germline V gene sequence: CDR1 MNHEY, CDR2 SMNVEV (reference sequence). V shed 2 bases and J shed 0 bases, with 11 bases lying between them. The CDR3 region is CASSLEGSSSYEQYF. CDR3 coding DNA: TGTGCCAGCAGTTTAGAAGGATCGAGCTCCTACGAGCAGTACTTC.

The genes are TRBV11-2 and TRBJ2-1; TRBD1 aligns across 7 bases. Germline loops: CDR1 SGHAT, CDR2 FQNNGV. V trimming: 3 bases; J trimming: 5 bases; junction bases outside the gene matches: 7. This CDR3 region has 15 residues. CDR3: CASSFVTGTDNEQFF. DNA for the CDR3: TGTGCCAGCAGCTTCGTTACCGGGACAGACAATGAGCAGTTCTTC.

This chain links TRBV4-3 with TRBJ2-7, with TRBD2 matching 11 bases. This CDR3 contains 20 residues. J gave up 3 bases and V 2 bases, and 18 bases lay outside the gene matches. Germline V gene sequence: CDR1 LGHNA, CDR2 YSLEER. The CDR3 DNA follows: TGCGCCAGCAGCCAAACTATCTCGGGCCCCACTAGCGGGAGATTCTACGAGCAGTACTTC. Residues: CASSQTISGPTSGRFYEQYF.

Comment on this clone: Distinct nucleotide sequences in the sample also encode this CDR3. The chain recombines TRBV13 with TRBJ2-7; 7 nucleotides line up with TRBD1. This CDR3 is built from 15 residues. CDR1 and CDR2 from the germline V gene are PRHDT and FYEKMQ (reference sequence). Unmatched junction bases numbered 7, after V lost 5 bases and J lost 0 bases. CDR3 sequence reads: CASSNRRDSSYEQYF. The CDR3 DNA reads as TGTGCCAGCAGCAACCGCCGGGACAGCTCCTACGAGCAGTACTTC.

The rearrangement uses TRBV4-1 and TRBJ1-1; unclear D gene. Looked up from germline, CDR1 is MGHRA and CDR2 is YSYEKL. CDR3 length: 14 amino acids. The V end was cut by 3 bases, the J end by 0 bases, with 8 bases between. The CDR3 DNA is TGCGCCAGCAGCCAGGACGAAGTGAACACTGAAGCTTTCTTT. Translated, it gives CASSQDEVNTEAFF.

A note on this clone: Within the sample, other DNA sequences also encode this same CDR3. This CDR3 is CASSSGTGVTEAFF. The CDR3 DNA reads as TGTGCCAGCAGCTCTGGGACAGGGGTCACTGAAGCTTTCTTT. The chain couples TRBV7-9 to TRBJ1-1; 10 bases line up with TRBD1. Germline CDR1 and CDR2: SEHNR and FQNEAQ (reference sequence). The CDR3 runs 14 residues. After removal of 4 bases from V and 4 bases from J, the junction contained 3 bases not matched to a gene.

V usage is TRBV9 and J usage is TRBJ1-5; 10 nucleotides align to TRBD1. The ends lost 3 bases at V and 2 bases at J; junction bases unmatched: 20. Germline values: CDR1 SGDLS, CDR2 YYNGEE. The CDR3 has 21 residues. The CDR3: CASSEPRQGALRDRGNQPQHF. DNA for the CDR3: TGTGCCAGCAGCGAACCAAGACAGGGGGCTCTTCGGGATCGTGGCAATCAGCCCCAGCATTTT.

This chain joins TRBV28 and TRBJ2-7; D tentatively fits TRBD1 or TRBD2 (5 bases each). The germline V gene encodes CDR1 MDHEN and CDR2 SYDVKM. The CDR3 runs to 14 residues. V was shortened by 2 bases and J by 2 bases, with 10 bases between the two germline ends. This CDR3 reads CASSLRGTPYEQYF. DNA for the CDR3: TGTGCCAGCAGTTTACGAGGGACCCCCTACGAGCAGTACTTC.

The rearrangement joins TRBV4-1 to TRBJ2-2, with a possible D match to TRBD1 (5 bases). The CDR3 consists of 15 residues. The germline CDR1 and CDR2 sequences are MGHRA and YSYEKL. V lost 2 bases and J 4 bases, leaving 11 bases between the germline ends. The CDR3 DNA is TGCGCCAGCAGCCAATCCCAGGGTACCACCGGGGAGCTGTTTTTT. Encoded protein: CASSQSQGTTGELFF.

This rearrangement joins TRBV10-3 to TRBJ1-1; 10 bases are shared with TRBD1. V gave up 4 bases and J gave up 3 bases; unmatched junction bases: 2. The CDR3 covers 14 residues. Germline V CDR1 and CDR2: ENHRY, SYGVKD. CDR3 protein: CAISVDRGHTEAFF. The CDR3 DNA reads TGTGCCATCAGTGTTGACAGGGGGCACACTGAAGCTTTCTTT.

This chain links TRBV7-8 with TRBJ2-7; TRBD2 agrees at 8 bases. Unmatched junction bases numbered 10, after V lost 5 bases and J lost 1 base. Germline V CDR1 and CDR2: SGHVS, FQNEAQ. The CDR3 consists of 16 residues. DNA of the CDR3: TGTGCCAGCAGCCCCCGGGAGGGACTAGAATCCTACGAGCAGTACTTC. It specifies CASSPREGLESYEQYF.